This T cell receptor beta chain was obtained from a study of Ad26.COV2.S vaccination and SARS-CoV-2 variants (dated by TCRdb to 2020 to 2023). For context, the study as a whole: Donors in the vaccine arm were drawn from COV1001, a phase I-IIa trial of Ad26.COV2.S in healthy adults that was multicentre, randomized, double-blind and placebo-controlled. A total of some 30 samples were included in the TCR-sequenced set, comprising around 20 Ad26.COV2.S vaccine recipients, 5 placebo recipients and 8 SARS-CoV-2 convalescent individuals. Investigators remained blinded to trial group allocation during experiments and outcome assessment. Trial participants were randomized into five groups of five: low-dose or high-dose Ad26.COV2.S given once or twice, or placebo on both occasions. Dosing of Ad26.COV2.S was intramuscular, at either 5x10^10 or 1x10^11 viral particles, delivered as one shot or as two shots spaced 56 days apart. TCRbeta repertoire sequencing served as the tool for gauging how specific and how broad the SARS-CoV-2-reactive T cell receptors were following Ad26.COV2.S vaccination.

TCRbeta CDR3 regions were sequenced with the immunoSEQ Assay. After extraction, genomic DNA underwent amplification by bias-controlled multiplex PCR, followed by high-throughput sequencing. Concerning the study's data processing: Collapsing and filtering of sequences were performed to quantify the absolute abundance of each unique TCRbeta CDR3 region. Usable DNA was measured by amplifying reference genes present in all nucleated cells, and TCRbeta template counts were normalized to that usable DNA to estimate T cell fraction. Repertoire TCRs were annotated as SARS-CoV-2-specific when V gene, CDR3 amino acid sequence and J gene were exactly matched to a known reactive TCR set. MIRA supplied the reference SARS-CoV-2 TCR set, which was filtered for enrichment in COVID-19-positive ImmuneCODE repertoires so that public or cross-reactive TCRs were removed. Using the MIRA antigens, annotated TCRs were further analysed by specific ORF or by position within an ORF. Breadth was defined as annotated unique rearrangements over total unique productive rearrangements; depth was the summed frequency of those rearrangements. Two-sided Wilcoxon rank-sum tests were used to compare TCR breadth between groups. Held by TCRdb, this immuneACCESS table contains in-frame sequences only and omits some clones. Under half of the omission traces to an unresolved V gene where checked; the cause of the rest is unknown. The V and J calls and clone size are taken from that table; D and trimming were inferred from the DNA. Here the sample has 400,000 to 450,000 clones; 90% occur a single time. The ten largest make up roughly 4% of the sample.

Explained via the paper, the treatment or condition label denotes: roughly 18 received Ad26.COV2.S at low or high dose, single or two shots; several received placebo; per-sample allocation not given. Repertoires of vaccine and placebo recipients were sequenced from samples collected on day 63 after the first injection. In Cohort 1b, roughly 26 adults aged 18-55 years were enrolled at a single site in Boston, USA, between 29 July and 7 August 2020. As a vaccine, Ad26.COV2.S was a replication-incompetent adenovirus type 26 vector that expressed a prefusion-stabilized SARS-CoV-2 spike protein derived from the original Wuhan strain. Remarks on this clone: It has no known antigen specificity. Base qualities were left out, and no much larger clone turns up one base away.

The CDR3 spans 16 residues, from the cysteine through the phenylalanine. Only the CDR3 DNA stays, 48 bases, in frame from base 1. Cut back by 0 bases and 4 bases, the V and J ends lie 16 bases apart. The germline V gene specifies SQVTM as CDR1 and ANQGSEA as CDR2. Overall study outcomes, separate from this receptor: Higher spike-specific TCR breadth was observed in Ad26.COV2.S recipients than in placebo recipients (P = 0.0014). After vaccination, spike-specific CD8+ and CD4+ T cell responses were reported to show substantial breadth. According to the authors, total T cell responses may have been underestimated by the TCR breadth and depth analyses. The study was not powered to compare responses between vaccine doses or regimens. Non-spike TCR breadth was comparable between vaccine and placebo recipients, consistent with the vaccine containing only spike.

This sequence was found in a person aged 18-60 years who received the Ad26.COV2.S COVID-19 vaccine or a placebo. Recombination connected TRBV29-1 to TRBJ2-1; no D segment can be confidently identified. The sample was peripheral blood, taken in a trial of Ad26.COV2.S vaccine versus placebo. The DNA sequence follows: TGCAGCGTTGAAGATCCCGACCGTATGGGGTACAATGAGCAGTTCTTC. The resulting protein is CSVEDPDRMGYNEQFF.